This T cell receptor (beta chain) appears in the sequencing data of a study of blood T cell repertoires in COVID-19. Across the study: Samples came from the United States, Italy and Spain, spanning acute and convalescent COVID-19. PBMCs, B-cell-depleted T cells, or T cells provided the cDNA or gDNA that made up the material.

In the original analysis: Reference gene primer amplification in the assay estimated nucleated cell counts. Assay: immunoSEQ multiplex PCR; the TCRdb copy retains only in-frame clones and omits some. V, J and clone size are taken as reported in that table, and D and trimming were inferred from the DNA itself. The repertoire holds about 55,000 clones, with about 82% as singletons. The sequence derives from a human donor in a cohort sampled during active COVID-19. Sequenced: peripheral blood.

CDR3 sequence reads: CASRQTSGRATYEQYF. The CDR3 DNA reads as TGTGCCAGCAGGCAGACTAGCGGGAGGGCCACCTACGAGCAGTACTTC. This chain links TRBV6-6 with TRBJ2-7, with 14 bases that match TRBD2. V shed 6 bases and J 2 bases; nucleotides not matched to a gene: 6. CDR1 and CDR2 from the germline V gene are MNHNY and SVGAGI (reference sequence). The CDR3 contains 16 residues.